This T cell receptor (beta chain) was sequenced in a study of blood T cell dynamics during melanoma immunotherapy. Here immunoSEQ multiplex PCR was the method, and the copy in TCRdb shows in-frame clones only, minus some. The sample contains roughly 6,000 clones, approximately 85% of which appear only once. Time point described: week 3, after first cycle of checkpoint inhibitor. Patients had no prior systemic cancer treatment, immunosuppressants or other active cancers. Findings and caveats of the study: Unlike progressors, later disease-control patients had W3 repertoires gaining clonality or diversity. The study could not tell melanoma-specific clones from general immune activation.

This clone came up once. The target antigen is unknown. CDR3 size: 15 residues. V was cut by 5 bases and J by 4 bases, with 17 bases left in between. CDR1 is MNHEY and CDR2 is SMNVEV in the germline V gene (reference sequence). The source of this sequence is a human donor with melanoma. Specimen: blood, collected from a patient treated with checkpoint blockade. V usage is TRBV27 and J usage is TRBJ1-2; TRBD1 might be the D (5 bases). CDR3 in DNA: TGTGCCAGCAGTCCCGACAGCGGGAAACTCTATGGCTACACCTTC. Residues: CASSPDSGKLYGYTF.